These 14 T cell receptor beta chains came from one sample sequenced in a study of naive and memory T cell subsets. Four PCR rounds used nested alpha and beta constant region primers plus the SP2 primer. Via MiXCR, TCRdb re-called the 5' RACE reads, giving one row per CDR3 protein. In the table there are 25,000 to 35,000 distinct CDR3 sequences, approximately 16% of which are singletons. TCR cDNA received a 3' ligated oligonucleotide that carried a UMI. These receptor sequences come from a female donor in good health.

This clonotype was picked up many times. The CDR3 is CASSLGQGLAPQYF. Here the CDR3 DNA reads TGTGCCAGCAGCTTAGGGCAGGGTCTTGCCCCGCAGTATTTT. The rearrangement uses TRBV5-6 and TRBJ2-3; TRBD1 is a possible D gene (5 bases). The CDR3 sequence is 14 residues long. V was trimmed by 2 bases and J by 10 bases, leaving 17 bases between them. Germline V gene data show CDR1 as SGHDT and CDR2 as YYEEEE.

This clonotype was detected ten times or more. DNA for the CDR3: TGTGCCAGCAGTTCACTAGCGGGGGGCCTCCAAGAGACCCAGTACTTC. As protein: CASSSLAGGLQETQYF. The V call is TRBV12-3 or TRBV12-4, the J call TRBJ2-5, with TRBD2 matching 12 bases. CDR3 length: 16 amino acids. J was trimmed by 1 base and V by 4 bases; bases with no gene match: 4.

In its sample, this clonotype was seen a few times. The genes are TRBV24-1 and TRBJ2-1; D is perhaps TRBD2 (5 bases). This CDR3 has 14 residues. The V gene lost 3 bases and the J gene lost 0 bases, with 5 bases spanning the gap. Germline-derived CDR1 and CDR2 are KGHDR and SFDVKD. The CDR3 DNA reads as TGTGCCACCAGTGATCGGGGCTCCTACAATGAGCAGTTCTTC. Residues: CATSDRGSYNEQFF.

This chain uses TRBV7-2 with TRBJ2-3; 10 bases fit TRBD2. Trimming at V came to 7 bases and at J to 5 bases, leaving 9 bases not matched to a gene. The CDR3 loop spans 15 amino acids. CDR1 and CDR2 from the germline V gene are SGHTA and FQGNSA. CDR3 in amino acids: CASIPGLAFIDTQYF. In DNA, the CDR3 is TGTGCCAGCATCCCGGGACTAGCGTTTATAGATACGCAGTATTTT.

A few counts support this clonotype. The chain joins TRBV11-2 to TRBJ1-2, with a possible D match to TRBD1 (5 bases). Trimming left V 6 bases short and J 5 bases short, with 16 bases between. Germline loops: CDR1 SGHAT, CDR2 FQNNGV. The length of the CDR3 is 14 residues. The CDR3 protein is CASREWGSGYGYTF. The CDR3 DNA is TGTGCCAGCAGGGAGTGGGGGAGCGGGTATGGCTACACCTTC.

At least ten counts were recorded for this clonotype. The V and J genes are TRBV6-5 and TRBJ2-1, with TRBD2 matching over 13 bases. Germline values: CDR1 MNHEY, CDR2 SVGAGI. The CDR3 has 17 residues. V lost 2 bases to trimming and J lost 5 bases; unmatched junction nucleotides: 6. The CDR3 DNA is TGTGCCAGCAGTTACCTCGACGGACTAGCGGGGGACAATGAGCAGTTCTTC. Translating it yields CASSYLDGLAGDNEQFF.

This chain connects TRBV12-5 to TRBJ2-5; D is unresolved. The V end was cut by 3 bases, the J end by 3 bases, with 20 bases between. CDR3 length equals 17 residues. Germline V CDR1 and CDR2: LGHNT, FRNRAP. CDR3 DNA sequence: TGTGCTAGTGGTTTTCGAGGCTTTCAGTCAGGCGAAGAGACCCAGTACTTC. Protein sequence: CASGFRGFQSGEETQYF.

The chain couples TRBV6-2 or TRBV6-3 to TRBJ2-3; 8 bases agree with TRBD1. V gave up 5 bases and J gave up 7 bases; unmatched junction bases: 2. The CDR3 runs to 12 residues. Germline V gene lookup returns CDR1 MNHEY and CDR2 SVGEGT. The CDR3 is CASSRTGNTQYF. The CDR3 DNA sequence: TGTGCCAGCAGTCGGACAGGGAATACGCAGTATTTT.

The CDR3 loop reads CASSPDTTSTDTQYF. The CDR3 DNA reads TGCGCCAGCAGCCCGGACACTACTAGCACAGATACGCAGTATTTT. The chain links TRBV5-1 to TRBJ2-3; tentative D call: TRBD1 (5 bases). CDR3 length: 15 residues. Trimming removed 4 bases from V and 0 bases from J, with 12 bases in between. Germline-derived CDR1 and CDR2 are SGHRS and YFSETQ.

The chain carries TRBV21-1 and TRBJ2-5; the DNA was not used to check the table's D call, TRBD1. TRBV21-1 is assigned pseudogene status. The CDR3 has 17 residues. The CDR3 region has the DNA TGTGCCAGCAGCAACCACCCTGCCAGGTGGTCCCAAGAGACCCAGTACTTC. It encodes CASSNHPARWSQETQYF.

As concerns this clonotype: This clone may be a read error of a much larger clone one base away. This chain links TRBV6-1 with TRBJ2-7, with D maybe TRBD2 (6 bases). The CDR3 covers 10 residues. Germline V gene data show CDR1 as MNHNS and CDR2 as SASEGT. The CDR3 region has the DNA TGTGCCAGCAAGGACTACGAGCGGTACTTC. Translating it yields CASKDYERYF.

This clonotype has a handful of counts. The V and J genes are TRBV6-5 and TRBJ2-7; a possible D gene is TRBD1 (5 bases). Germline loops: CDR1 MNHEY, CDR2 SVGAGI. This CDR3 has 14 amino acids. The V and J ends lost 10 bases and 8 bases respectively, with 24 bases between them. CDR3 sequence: CATVSREGAAKQYF. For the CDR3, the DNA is TGTGCCACAGTAAGCAGGGAAGGCGCCGCGAAGCAGTACTTC.

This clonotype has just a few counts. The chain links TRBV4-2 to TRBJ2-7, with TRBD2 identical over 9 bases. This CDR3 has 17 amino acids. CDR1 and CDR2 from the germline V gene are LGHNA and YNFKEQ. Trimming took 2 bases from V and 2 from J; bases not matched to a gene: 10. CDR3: CASSQPDSGGETYEQYF. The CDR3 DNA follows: TGTGCCAGCAGCCAACCAGATAGCGGGGGCGAAACCTACGAGCAGTACTTC.

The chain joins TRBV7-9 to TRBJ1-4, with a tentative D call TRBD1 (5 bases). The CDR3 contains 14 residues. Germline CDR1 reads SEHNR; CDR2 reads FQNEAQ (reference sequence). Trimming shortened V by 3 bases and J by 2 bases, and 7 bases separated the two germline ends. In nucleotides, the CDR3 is TGTGCCAGCAGCTTGGGGACGACTAATGAAAAACTGTTTTTT. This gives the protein CASSLGTTNEKLFF.